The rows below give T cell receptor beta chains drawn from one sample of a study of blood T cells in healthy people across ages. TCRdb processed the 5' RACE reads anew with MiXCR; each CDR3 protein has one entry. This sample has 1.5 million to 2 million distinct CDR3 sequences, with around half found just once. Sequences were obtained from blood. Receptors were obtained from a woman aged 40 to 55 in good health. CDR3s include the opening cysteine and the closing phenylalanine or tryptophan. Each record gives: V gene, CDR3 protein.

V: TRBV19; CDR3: CASKDRSRETQFF
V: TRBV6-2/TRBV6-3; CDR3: CASRTETGRRETQYF
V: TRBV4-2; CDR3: CASSYKGTGDNEQFF
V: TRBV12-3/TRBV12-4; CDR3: CASSPESNYEQYF
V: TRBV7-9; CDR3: CASSLVGLVIHEQFF
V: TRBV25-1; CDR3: CASRVNGLYNEQFF
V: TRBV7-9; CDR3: CASSLTLTIPEAFF
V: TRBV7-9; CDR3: CASSPNPNIRLYNEQFF
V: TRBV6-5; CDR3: CASSLDRGRVASGANVLTF
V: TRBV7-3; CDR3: CASSLTGGSYNEQYF
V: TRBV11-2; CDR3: CASSLGWGTKNEQFF
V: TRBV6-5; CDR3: CASSPRGGHYEQYF
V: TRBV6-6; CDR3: CASSMIPGGGEQYF
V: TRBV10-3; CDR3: CAITSLRGLGANVLTF
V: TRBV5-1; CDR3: CASSESNGAKFF
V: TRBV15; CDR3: CATSRDSALTDTQYF
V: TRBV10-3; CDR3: CAISLGGHTSTDTQYF
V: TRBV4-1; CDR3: CASSQGVTSGWVGYNEQFF
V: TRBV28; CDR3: CASSAQGHRAGYTF
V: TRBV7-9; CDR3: CASSSRDREANEQFF
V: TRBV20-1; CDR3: CSARPRTGAGYTF
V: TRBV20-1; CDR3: CSAYTGGIQPQHF
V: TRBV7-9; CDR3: CASSFFGGYTEAFF
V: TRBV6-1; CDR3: CASRVGGQGTDGYTF
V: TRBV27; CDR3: CASSSLGRDGFYGYTF
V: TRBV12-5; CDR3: CASGSEPQGAQYF
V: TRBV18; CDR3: CASSPRQGYNQPQHF
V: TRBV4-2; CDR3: CASSQELLYEQYF
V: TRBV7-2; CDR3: CASSFRQGATEAFF
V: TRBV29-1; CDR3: CSVPETGLSGQPQHF
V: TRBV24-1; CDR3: CATSDLNGQEGEQFF
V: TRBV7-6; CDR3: CASSVFPGNEQYF
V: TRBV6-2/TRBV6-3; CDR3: CASTLDQVLQETQYF
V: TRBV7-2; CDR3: CASSLAGVNSGANVLTF
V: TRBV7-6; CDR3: CASSFTGRSGYGTQYF
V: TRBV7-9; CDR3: CASSPLGLGGYTF
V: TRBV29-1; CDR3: CSVAGTGSTDTQYF
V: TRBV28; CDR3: CASSSGWRGQPQHF
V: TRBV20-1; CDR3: CSASGGPNNEQFF
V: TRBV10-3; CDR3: CAISESIGQGAYGYTF
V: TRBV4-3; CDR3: CASSQTGLAPSYNEQFF
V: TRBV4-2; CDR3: CASSQDLRGELFF
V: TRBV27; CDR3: CASSARGGLGHGYTF
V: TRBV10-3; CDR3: CAIGPGQETQYF
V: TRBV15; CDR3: CATSEADYRGTQYF
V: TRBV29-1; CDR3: CSVVTDEQYF
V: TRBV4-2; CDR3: CASSQGSWTEAFF
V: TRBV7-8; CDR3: CASSLVQGGAGYTF
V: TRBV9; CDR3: CASSEGVMEETQYF
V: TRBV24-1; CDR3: CATSGTGYSGELFF
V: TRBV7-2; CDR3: CAISLDGGVYNEQFF
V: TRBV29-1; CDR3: CGVRTGAGNGYTF
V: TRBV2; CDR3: CASVFTSYNSPLHF
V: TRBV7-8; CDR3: CASSLEAREETQYF
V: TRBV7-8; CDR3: CASGPVLAGEYNEQFF
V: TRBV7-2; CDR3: CASSLYGRDLRGGTDTQYF